The 7 T cell receptor beta chains below come from one sample, sequenced in a study of blood T cell repertoires in COVID-19. Data came from immunoSEQ multiplex PCR; TCRdb stores just in-frame clones and leaves some out. The sample consists of roughly 100,000 clones, more than 80% of them appearing once. Specimen: peripheral blood. These receptors were taken from a man at least 80 years old with COVID-19, enrolled during active disease.

This chain connects TRBV6-2 or TRBV6-3 to TRBJ1-2; no definite D call. The V gene's germline CDR1 is MNHEY and CDR2 SVGEGT. Between the trimmed V and J ends, which lost 2 bases and 7 bases, there was a span of 14 bases. This CDR3 is 14 amino acids long. CDR3 sequence: CASSYGGGFGGYTF. CDR3 DNA: TGTGCCAGCAGTTACGGCGGAGGCTTTGGTGGCTACACCTTC.

The chain combines TRBV4-3 with TRBJ1-6, with TRBD1 matching 7 bases. V shed 0 bases and J 7 bases; nucleotides not matched to a gene: 15. From germline, CDR1 is LGHNA and CDR2 YSLEER. This CDR3 region has 19 residues. The CDR3 coding sequence is TGCGCCAGCAGCCAAGATAGTCTAAACTTCGACAGGGTGAATTCACCCCTCCACTTT. As protein: CASSQDSLNFDRVNSPLHF.

This clone was found a few times. The rearrangement joins TRBV7-2 to TRBJ1-4, with TRBD1 as a possible D gene (6 bases). Trimming removed 0 bases from V and 5 bases from J, with 13 bases in between. The germline V gene encodes CDR1 SGHTA and CDR2 FQGNSA. This CDR3 contains 16 residues. Here the CDR3 reads CASSLAGGQLNEKLFF. In DNA, the CDR3 is TGTGCCAGCAGCTTAGCAGGAGGACAGCTCAATGAAAAACTGTTTTTT.

The chain uses TRBV6-5 and TRBJ2-7, with D possibly being TRBD1 (5 bases). This CDR3 region has 13 residues. V lost 3 bases to trimming and J lost 6 bases, with 12 bases between them. The V gene's germline CDR1 is MNHEY and CDR2 SVGAGI. The DNA for the CDR3 is TGTGCCAGCAGTTATAAAAGGGGATCCGAGCAGTACTTC. It translates to CASSYKRGSEQYF.

The CDR3, as DNA: TGTGCCAGCAGCCCCGACAGAACCACGACTGAAGCTTTCTTT. Amino acid sequence: CASSPDRTTTEAFF. The chain couples TRBV6-4 to TRBJ1-1; a weak D match, TRBD1 (5 bases). Trimming took off 6 bases at V and 5 bases at J, with 16 bases between the two ends. This CDR3 region has 14 residues. CDR1 is MRHNA, CDR2 SNTAGT, per germline.

V usage is TRBV5-1 and J usage is TRBJ1-2; possible D gene TRBD1, 5 bases. Germline V gene lookup returns CDR1 SGHRS and CDR2 YFSETQ. This CDR3 comprises 15 residues. Trimming took off 5 bases at V and 1 base at J, with 15 bases between the two ends. CDR3 nucleotides: TGCGCCAGCAGTCTCGGAGGGACCTATAACTATGGCTACACCTTC. Protein sequence: CASSLGGTYNYGYTF.

V gene TRBV9 combines with J gene TRBJ2-5; possible D gene TRBD1, 5 bases. The CDR3 has 12 residues. The germline V gene has CDR1 SGDLS and CDR2 YYNGEE. The V end lost 2 bases, the J end lost 3 bases, and 5 bases lay between the germline ends. CDR3 bases: TGTGCCAGCAGCGTGACAGAAGAGACCCAGTACTTC. Translation: CASSVTEETQYF.